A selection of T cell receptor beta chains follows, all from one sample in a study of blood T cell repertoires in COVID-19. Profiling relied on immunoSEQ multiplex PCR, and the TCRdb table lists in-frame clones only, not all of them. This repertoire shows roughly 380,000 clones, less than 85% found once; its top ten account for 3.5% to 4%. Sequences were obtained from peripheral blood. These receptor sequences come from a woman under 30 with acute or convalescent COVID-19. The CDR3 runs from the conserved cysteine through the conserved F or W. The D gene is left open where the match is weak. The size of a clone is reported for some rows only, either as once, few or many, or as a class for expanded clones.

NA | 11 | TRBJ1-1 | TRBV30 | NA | TGTGCCTGGAGTCCGGGGGGAGAAGCTTTCTTT | CAWSPGGEAFF
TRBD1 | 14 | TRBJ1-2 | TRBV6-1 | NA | TGTGCCAGCAGTTCTGAGGGGGCGAACTATGGCTACACCTTC | CASSSEGANYGYTF
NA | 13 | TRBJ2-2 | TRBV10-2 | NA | TGCGCCAGCCACGGGGGTTGGGCCGGGGAGCTGTTTTTT | CASHGGWAGELFF
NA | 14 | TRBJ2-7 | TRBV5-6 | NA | TGTGCCAGCAGCTTAGGGAGCTCAGTTTACGAGCAGTACTTC | CASSLGSSVYEQYF
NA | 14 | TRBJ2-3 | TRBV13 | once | TGTGCCAGCAGCATAATAGGGGACACAGATACGCAGTATTTT | CASSIIGDTDTQYF
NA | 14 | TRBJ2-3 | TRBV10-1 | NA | TGCGCCAGCAGCCCCGGAGGGGCGAAAGATACGCAGTATTTT | CASSPGGAKDTQYF
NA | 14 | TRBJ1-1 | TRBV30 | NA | TGTGCCTGGAGTGTAACCTCTAGCAGCACTGAAGCTTTCTTT | CAWSVTSSSTEAFF
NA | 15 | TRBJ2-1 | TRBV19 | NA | TGTGCCAGTAGTAAGGTACAGGAGTACCTCAATGAGCAGTTCTTC | CASSKVQEYLNEQFF
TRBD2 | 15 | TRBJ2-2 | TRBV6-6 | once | TGTGCCAGCAGGGCCCGGGCTAGCGGCACCGGGGAGCTGTTTTTT | CASRARASGTGELFF
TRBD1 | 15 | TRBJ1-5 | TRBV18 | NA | TGTGCCAGCTCACCAGGACAGGCGGGCAATCAGCCCCAGCATTTT | CASSPGQAGNQPQHF
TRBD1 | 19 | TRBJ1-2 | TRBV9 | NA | TGTGCCAGCAGCCCCCGCCTGGGACAGGGGGCGAAATACAACTATGGCTACACCTTC | CASSPRLGQGAKYNYGYTF
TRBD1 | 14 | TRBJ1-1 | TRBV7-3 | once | TGTGCCAGCAGCTTCTCCGGGACAGCCACTGAAGCTTTCTTT | CASSFSGTATEAFF
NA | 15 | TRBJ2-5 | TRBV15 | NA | TGTGCCACCAGCAGAGTAGGAAGGACTCAAGAGACCCAGTACTTC | CATSRVGRTQETQYF